This TCR beta chain was sequenced during a study of metastatic and nonmetastatic thyroid tumors (dated by TCRdb to between 2020 and 2021). With respect to the entire study: For patients with malignant and with benign thyroid disease, the researchers compared repertoires between peripheral blood samples and tumor or nodule tissue samples. Study-wide conclusions, independent of this receptor: In both blood and tumor samples, malignant tumors were reported to have significantly higher TCR beta diversity than benign nodules.

The cysteine opens and the phenylalanine closes a CDR3 of 14 amino acids. Kept here is only the CDR3 DNA, which spans 42 bases and is read in frame from base 1. The germline V gene (reference sequence) supplies CDR1 MNHEY and CDR2 SMNVEV. Receptor amplification or capture employed PCR. The sequencer was an Illumina HiSeq 4000. High-throughput sequencing was used to profile the TCR beta-chain CDR3 region of every patient. The authors processed their data as follows. A classifier to discriminate distant-metastatic papillary thyroid cancer patients was built from CDR3 differences across clinicopathological groups. The Shannon index was used to measure repertoire diversity, and the Morisita-Horn index was used to measure how similar tumor and blood repertoires were. TCRdb reran the public reads through fastp at Q25 and MiXCR, keeping productive beta chains. It is TCRdb's table, rather than the study itself, that gives the V and J calls and clone size. Recorded for this sample are 13,000 or so clones; almost 30% of them occurred a single time. The ten largest clones capture approximately 4% of the sample.

No patient had received any treatment before thyroid surgery. Patient clinical samples collected from the early 2010s to the late 2010s were retrospectively analysed using T-cell receptor beta sequencing. This clone came up a few times. The clone's antigen remains unknown. One end of the junction fails to match germline, which may point to a read error. The chain links TRBV27 with TRBJ1-5, with 10 central nucleotides matching TRBD1. Sequencing was performed on blood. The clonotype originates from a female donor with papillary thyroid cancer or a benign thyroid nodule (not recorded which). Some clones in this sample may be carry-over from other donors' samples. The bases read TGTGCCAGCAGCCCGGGACAGGGGTTTCATCCCCAGCGTTTT. It translates as CASSPGQGFHPQRF.